A selection of T cell receptor beta chains follows, all from one sample in a study of T cell repertoires in cytomegalovirus infection. Each CDR3 protein gets one entry after TCRdb re-called the reads with MiXCR. Counted here are roughly 76,000 distinct CDR3 sequences, around 3.5% occurring once; the ten biggest clones make up less than 5%. Sequenced sample: PBMCs. These receptors were taken from a human donor in good health (CMV status not recorded). Some clones in this sample may be carry-over from other donors' samples. The CDR3 runs from the conserved cysteine through the conserved F or W. The D gene is left open where the match is weak. Clone size is stated in some rows and not others, as once, few, many or a class when expanded.

>many|-|TRBV6-5|TRBJ1-5
CASSYNGNQPQHF
TGTGCCAGCAGTTACAACGGCAATCAGCCCCAGCATTTT
>many|-|TRBV4-3|TRBJ1-2
CASSQSNRDPYGYTF
TGCGCCAGCAGCCAATCGAACCGGGACCCTTATGGCTACACCTTC
>few|-|TRBV6-2/TRBV6-3|TRBJ1-1
CASSYDSLMNTEAFF
TGTGCCAGCAGTTACGACAGTCTCATGAACACTGAAGCTTTCTTT
>-|-|TRBV27|TRBJ1-2
CARAGQLNYGYTF
TGTGCCAGAGCAGGACAGTTAAACTATGGCTACACCTTC
>many|-|TRBV6-2/TRBV6-3|TRBJ1-4
CASSTIPWEKLFF
TGTGCCAGCAGTACGATACCTTGGGAAAAACTGTTTTTT
>many|-|TRBV7-3|TRBJ2-1
CASSPGQNFYNEQFF
TGTGCCAGCAGCCCCGGACAGAACTTCTACAATGAGCAGTTCTTC
>many|-|TRBV12-3/TRBV12-4|TRBJ1-1
CASSLALTEKNTEAFF
TGTGCCAGCAGTTTAGCGCTAACAGAGAAAAACACTGAAGCTTTCTTT
>many|-|TRBV7-8|TRBJ2-3
CASTPSLTTDTQYF
TGTGCCAGCACCCCCTCTTTAACCACAGATACGCAGTATTTT
>many|TRBD1|TRBV29-1|TRBJ2-7
CSVRTGPYEQYF
TGCAGCGTAAGGACAGGGCCCTACGAGCAGTACTTC
>many|TRBD1|TRBV28|TRBJ2-5
CASSQQGVRETQYF
TGTGCCAGCAGTCAACAGGGGGTCAGAGAGACCCAGTACTTC
>many|-|TRBV7-2|TRBJ1-6
CASSLTGRMNNSPLHF
TGTGCCAGCAGCTTAACAGGGCGAATGAATAATTCACCCCTCCACTTT
>many|-|TRBV28|TRBJ1-5
CASSPDPENQPQHF
TGTGCCAGCAGCCCGGACCCGGAAAATCAGCCCCAGCATTTT
>many|TRBD1|TRBV28|TRBJ2-7
CASSSTRQGPSYEQYF
TGTGCCAGCAGTTCTACCCGACAGGGACCTTCTTACGAGCAGTACTTC
>many|-|TRBV30|TRBJ1-1
CAWSPTKSFF
TGTGCCTGGAGTCCGACGAAGTCTTTCTTT
>many|-|TRBV2|TRBJ1-5
CASSGDSENQPQHF
TGTGCCAGCAGTGGAGACAGTGAAAATCAGCCCCAGCATTTT
>many|TRBD2|TRBV7-9|TRBJ2-1
CASSYPSGGRYNEQFF
TGTGCCAGCAGCTACCCCAGCGGGGGGCGATACAATGAGCAGTTCTTC
>many|-|TRBV19|TRBJ2-1
CASSPRGSSSYNEQFF
TGTGCCAGTAGTCCCCGCGGGTCGAGCTCCTACAATGAGCAGTTCTTC
>many|-|TRBV7-2|TRBJ1-2
CASSQSSGAGYGYTF
TGTGCCAGCAGCCAATCCTCGGGGGCAGGGTATGGCTACACCTTC
>many|-|TRBV7-9|TRBJ2-7
CASSNQAATTYEQYF
TGTGCCAGCAGTAATCAAGCGGCAACCACCTACGAGCAGTACTTC
>many|-|TRBV30|TRBJ1-1
CAWNQGTAEAFF
TGTGCCTGGAACCAGGGGACGGCTGAAGCTTTCTTT
>many|TRBD1|TRBV12-3/TRBV12-4|TRBJ1-2
CASSPRGGYGYTF
TGTGCCAGCAGCCCCAGGGGGGGATACGGCTACACCTTC
>many|-|TRBV12-3/TRBV12-4|TRBJ2-7
CASSPHHEQYF
TGTGCCAGCAGCCCTCACCACGAGCAGTACTTC
>many|-|TRBV7-9|TRBJ1-2
CASSLTLRTNYGYTF
TGTGCCAGCAGCTTAACTCTTCGTACTAACTATGGCTACACCTTC
>many|TRBD1|TRBV3-1|TRBJ2-5
CASSRDRTRQPQETQYF
TGTGCCAGCAGCCGGGACAGGACGAGACAACCCCAAGAGACCCAGTACTTC
>many|TRBD1|TRBV12-3/TRBV12-4|TRBJ2-1
CASSSGQDSYNEQFF
TGTGCCAGCAGTTCCGGACAGGATTCCTACAATGAGCAGTTCTTC
>many|-|TRBV28|TRBJ2-1
CASTSGGRATSYNEQFF
TGTGCCAGCACCTCAGGGGGGAGGGCTACCTCCTACAATGAGCAGTTCTTC
>many|TRBD1|TRBV29-1|TRBJ2-5
CSTYGATGLEETQYF
TGCAGCACCTATGGAGCGACAGGGTTGGAAGAGACCCAGTACTTC
>many|-|TRBV27|TRBJ1-6
CASSLQEASPLHF
TGTGCCAGCAGTCTTCAAGAGGCGTCACCCCTCCACTTT
>-|-|TRBV12-3/TRBV12-4|TRBJ2-1
CASSWGESSYNEQFF
TGTGCCAGCAGTTGGGGGGAGAGCTCCTACAATGAGCAGTTCTTC
>many|-|TRBV6-5|TRBJ1-2
CASLTTDYGYTF
TGTGCCAGCCTGACGACGGATTATGGCTACACCTTC
>many|-|TRBV12-3/TRBV12-4|TRBJ2-1
CAIRKGVGEQFF
TGTGCCATCAGAAAGGGGGTCGGGGAGCAGTTCTTC
>many|TRBD1|TRBV7-6|TRBJ1-1
CASSPTGVRGHTEAFF
TGTGCCAGCAGCCCGACAGGGGTCAGGGGGCACACTGAAGCTTTCTTT
>many|-|TRBV4-1|TRBJ2-1
CASSQDLSEQFF
TGCGCCAGCAGCCAAGATTTGAGCGAGCAGTTCTTC
>many|-|TRBV6-2/TRBV6-3|TRBJ1-2
CASTYGRGSHGYTF
TGTGCCAGCACTTACGGCCGGGGATCCCATGGCTACACCTTC
>many|-|TRBV7-7|TRBJ2-1
CASRFRMVSRGEQFF
TGTGCCAGCAGGTTCCGGATGGTGTCCCGGGGTGAGCAGTTCTTC
>many|TRBD1|TRBV7-2|TRBJ1-2
CASSVGQGPYGYTF
TGTGCCAGCAGCGTAGGACAGGGCCCCTATGGCTACACCTTC
>many|TRBD2|TRBV28|TRBJ2-1
CASSLWGGRAYNEQFF
TGTGCCAGCAGTTTATGGGGCGGGAGGGCCTACAATGAGCAGTTCTTC
>many|-|TRBV27|TRBJ2-7
CASSLTGMVYEQYF
TGTGCCAGCAGTCTCACAGGGATGGTGTACGAGCAGTACTTC
>many|-|TRBV15|TRBJ1-2
CATSELGGGARNYGYTF
TGTGCCACCAGCGAACTGGGGGGGGGGGCACGGAACTATGGCTACACCTTC
>many|TRBD2|TRBV5-4|TRBJ2-5
CASSPMEAGGLETQYF
TGTGCCAGCAGCCCGATGGAGGCGGGGGGGCTAGAGACCCAGTACTTC
>many|-|TRBV2|TRBJ1-2
CASKSRQIYYGYTF
TGTGCCAGCAAGTCTCGGCAGATATACTATGGCTACACCTTC
>many|TRBD2|TRBV6-1|TRBJ2-3
CASSDLAGGPDTQYF
TGTGCCAGCAGTGATTTAGCGGGGGGGCCAGATACGCAGTATTTT